Listed below are T cell receptor beta chains from one sample, sequenced in a study of T cell responses to AZD1222 COVID-19 vaccine. Profiled with immunoSEQ multiplex PCR; TCRdb holds only in-frame clones, not every one. The repertoire includes about 120,000 clones, around nine tenths of them detected once, and approximately 12% sits in the top ten. The specimen comprised peripheral blood, sampled on day 0 of AZD1222 vaccination. All receptors come from an adult in good health. Both conserved end residues are part of each CDR3. D genes are given only for firm matches. Size tells how often a clone was seen (once, few, many) or the class of an expanded clone, and some rows leave it out.

j_call clone_size v_call d_call cdr3_nt cdr3_aa
TRBJ2-1 once TRBV5-1 NA TGCGCCAGCAGCTTGGAGTTCGGGACGGACTACAATGAGCAGTTCTTC CASSLEFGTDYNEQFF
TRBJ2-7 once TRBV18 NA TGTGCCAGCTCACCACGCCCATCAGGGTCTTCCTACGAGCAGTACTTC CASSPRPSGSSYEQYF
TRBJ2-3 once TRBV3-1/TRBV3-2 NA TGTGCCAGCAGCCAAGGGACTCCTACCCCTACAGATACGCAGTATTTT CASSQGTPTPTDTQYF
TRBJ1-5 NA TRBV15 TRBD1 TGTGCCACCAGCAAGGGGGACAGGGCCTTCAATCAGCCCCAGCATTTT CATSKGDRAFNQPQHF
TRBJ2-1 NA TRBV9 NA TGTGCCAGCAGCGTGAGAGGGGTTGATGAGCAGTTCTTC CASSVRGVDEQFF
TRBJ2-5 NA TRBV5-4 NA TGTGCCAGCAGTCCGGGGGGCTTCGGAGAGACCCAGTACTTC CASSPGGFGETQYF
TRBJ1-1 once TRBV10-3 NA TGTGCCTTCGGGGGGGGATGGAACACTGAAGCTTTCTTT CAFGGGWNTEAFF
TRBJ2-7 NA TRBV14 NA TGTGCCAGCAGCCAAGGAATCCCGTACGAGCAGTACTTC CASSQGIPYEQYF
TRBJ1-2 once TRBV28 TRBD1 TGTGCCAGCAGTCTGGACAGGGGGACCTATGGCTACACCTTC CASSLDRGTYGYTF
TRBJ1-2 NA TRBV12-3/TRBV12-4 NA TGTGCCAGCAGCGAGGACAGATTTGGCTACACCTTC CASSEDRFGYTF
TRBJ2-1 NA TRBV28 TRBD2 TGTGCCAGCAGGCGGACTAGGGAGTTCTTC CASRRTREFF
TRBJ2-3 NA TRBV5-4 NA TGTGCCAGCAGCCTAGGACTTAGCACAGATACGCAGTATTTT CASSLGLSTDTQYF
TRBJ2-2 NA TRBV6-1 NA TGTGCCAGCACCCAGGGGAGGGTGAACACCGGGGAGCTGTTTTTT CASTQGRVNTGELFF
TRBJ2-3 NA TRBV27 TRBD2 TGTGCCAGCAGTTTGGGGACTAGCGGGAGGGCCAGGGGCACAGATACGCAGTATTTT CASSLGTSGRARGTDTQYF
TRBJ2-7 NA TRBV9 TRBD1 TGTGCCAGCAGCGGAACCGGGACAGGCTCCTACGAGCAGTACTTC CASSGTGTGSYEQYF
TRBJ1-6 NA TRBV18 TRBD1 TGTGCCAGCTCAGCGACAGGGGGGAGCTCCTATAATTCACCCCTCCACTTT CASSATGGSSYNSPLHF
TRBJ1-4 NA TRBV7-7 NA TGTGCTAGCATCTCCCTCGGGAGGGAAAAACTGTTTTTT CASISLGREKLFF
TRBJ2-7 NA TRBV29-1 TRBD2 TGCAGCGTTGCCCGGCTAGCGGGAGACTACGAGCAGTACTTC CSVARLAGDYEQYF
TRBJ1-6 NA TRBV11-2 NA TGTGCCAGCAGCCCCCGAATGAATAATTCACCCCTCCACTTT CASSPRMNNSPLHF
TRBJ2-4 NA TRBV10-1 TRBD2 TGCGCCACTAAGGGGACTAGCGGGAGCGAAGGGACTGCTGCCAAAAACATTCAGTACTTC CATKGTSGSEGTAAKNIQYF
TRBJ1-3 NA TRBV30 NA TGTGCCTGGAGTGGTGAGCCGGGTCGACGGGGCTCTGGAAACACCATATATTTT CAWSGEPGRRGSGNTIYF
TRBJ2-3 NA TRBV19 TRBD1 TGTGCCAGTAATAGCCCGACAGGGAACACAGATACGCAGTATTTT CASNSPTGNTDTQYF
TRBJ1-2 once TRBV3-1/TRBV3-2 NA TGTGCCAGCAGCCACGACGACAGAGACTATGGCTACACCTTC CASSHDDRDYGYTF
TRBJ1-4 NA TRBV5-6 NA TGTGCCAGCAGCTCCGGGGTTGGACCTCGAGTTAATGAAAAACTGTTTTTT CASSSGVGPRVNEKLFF
TRBJ2-1 NA TRBV11-1 NA TGTGCCAGCAGCTTAGCTCTGGGGGGATTTGAGCAGTTCTTC CASSLALGGFEQFF
TRBJ2-3 NA TRBV28 NA TGTGCCAGCAGTTTATTGGCAAGGACCGGTCCCCTTAGTCCAGATACGCAGTATTTT CASSLLARTGPLSPDTQYF
TRBJ1-2 NA TRBV3-1/TRBV3-2 NA TGTGCCAGCAGCCCTGGTCGGAGCTATGGCTACACCTTC CASSPGRSYGYTF
TRBJ1-5 once TRBV29-1 NA TGCAGCGTTGGGGCCGGCGCGTTTCAGCCCCAGCATTTT CSVGAGAFQPQHF
TRBJ2-1 few TRBV28 NA TGTGCCAGCAGTTTATTCCCTTGGCGGGGAAACAATGAGCAGTTCTTC CASSLFPWRGNNEQFF